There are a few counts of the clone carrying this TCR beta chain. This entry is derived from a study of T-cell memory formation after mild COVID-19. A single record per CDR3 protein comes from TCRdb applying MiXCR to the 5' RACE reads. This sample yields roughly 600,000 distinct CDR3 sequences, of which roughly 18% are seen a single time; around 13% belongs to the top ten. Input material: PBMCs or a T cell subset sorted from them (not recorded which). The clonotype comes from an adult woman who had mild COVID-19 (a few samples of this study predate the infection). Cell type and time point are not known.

The CDR3 bases are TGTGCCATCCGGGCGGGATGGGCCGGGGAGCTGTTTTTT. Encoded protein: CAIRAGWAGELFF. The V and J genes are TRBV6-5 and TRBJ2-2, with TRBD2 as a possible D gene (6 bases). Germline loops: CDR1 MNHEY, CDR2 SVGAGI. V shed 10 bases and J shed 6 bases, with 15 bases lying between them. CDR3 length: 13 residues.